This T cell receptor beta chain stems from a study of OX40 agonist ivuxolimab in advanced cancers. With respect to the entire study: Ivuxolimab was an agonistic, fully human IgG2 monoclonal antibody directed against OX40 (CD134), a costimulatory receptor. In the dose-escalation cohort, around four fifths of patients were male, and the mean age was around 65 years with a range of about 20 to 80. Partial responses occurred in three dose-escalation patients, of whom one had hepatocellular carcinoma and two had cutaneous melanoma. The paper covers the monotherapy dose-escalation part of the phase I ivuxolimab trial, which included N ≈ 57 patients. Patients were allowed to have had prior anti-PD-1, anti-PD-L1 or anti-CTLA-4 therapy, and 40% of the dose-escalation patients had been treated with checkpoint inhibitors. Of the roughly 50 dose-escalation patients, hepatocellular carcinoma was present in 19, melanoma in around 15, renal cell carcinoma in 9 and head and neck cancer in 9. Peripheral TCRbeta sequencing aimed to test whether ivuxolimab altered TCR sequence diversity and caused clonal T-cell expansion. Intravenous ivuxolimab was administered to patients every 2 weeks at six dose levels: 0.01, 0.1, 0.3, 1.5, 3 and 10 mg/kg.

Beyond this particular receptor, the publication reports: The antigen specificity of the clonally expanded peripheral T cells was not determined. Low levels of normalized T-cell clonal expansion were also seen in some nonresponding patients. After ivuxolimab, expanded clones were on average more numerous among CD8+ T cells than among CD4+ T cells. At doses of 0.1 to 3.0 mg/kg, clonal expansion of both CD4+ and CD8+ T cells in blood was seen between baseline and week 6. Partial responders in the 0.1-3.0 mg/kg groups had among the lowest normalized peripheral clonal expansion, especially among CD8+ T cells.

The CDR3 holds 15 amino acids from the cysteine to the phenylalanine. The DNA shown is the 45-base CDR3, in frame from base 1. Via the germline V gene (reference sequence), CDR1 is PRHDT and CDR2 FYEKMQ. V is trimmed back by 2 bases and J by 9 bases, and the junction contains 5 bases that no gene match accounts for. Genomic DNA was extracted from sorted cells for sequencing of the TCRbeta CDR3 region. The immunoSEQ Assay was used for sequencing of TCRbeta CDR3 regions. TCRdb took over this immuneACCESS table, retaining in-frame rearrangements with V and J assigned. Such tables are incomplete; in checked studies, under half of the missing clones stem from an unresolved V gene, and the remainder is unexplained. This sample comprises tens of thousands of clones, approximately 87% of them detected only once. The top ten constitute under 2% of the sample. The trial excluded patients who had a history of autoimmune disease or who were on systemic immunosuppression. Peripheral blood for TCR sequencing was collected from all dose cohorts at baseline, on cycle 4 day 1, and on cycle 7 day 1. Samples were obtained from an open-label, multicenter, first-in-human phase I dose-escalation trial of ivuxolimab. Adults with locally advanced or metastatic head and neck squamous cell, hepatocellular, melanoma or renal cell carcinoma were enrolled in the trial. Before TCR sequencing, CD4+ T cells and CD8+ T cells were sorted from peripheral blood as separate populations.

A note on this clone: The antigen it recognizes is unknown. No quality values exist for individual bases; no much larger clone is one base distant.

The sequence joins TRBV13 to TRBJ2-1, with 12 middle bases fitting TRBD2. The sequence derives from an adult with an advanced solid tumor such as melanoma, head and neck, liver or kidney cancer. Source: CD4+ or CD8+ T cells sorted from blood, taken in a trial of the OX40 agonist ivuxolimab. The DNA sequence is given as TGTGCCAGCAGCTTACGGACTAGCGGGGCAAGTGAGCAGTTCTTC. This sequence encodes CASSLRTSGASEQFF.